This TCR beta chain was recovered during a study of blood T cell repertoires in COVID-19. Study-level background: COVID-19 samples, acute and convalescent, were from the United States, Italy and Spain. Sources were T cells, B-cell-depleted T cells, or PBMCs; the material itself was cDNA or gDNA.

Trimming took 3 bases from V and 0 from J, leaving 8 bases between them. In germline, CDR1 is LNHNV, CDR2 YYDKDF (reference sequence). The CDR3 totals 15 residues. Per the authors' pipeline: By means of reference gene primer amplification, nucleated cell counts were estimated. The data were produced by immunoSEQ multiplex PCR, yet TCRdb's version contains in-frame clones alone and is incomplete. That table furnishes V, J and clone size, whereas the DNA furnished D and trimming. The table records some 130,000 clones, more than 70% of them present only once. This chain connects TRBV15 to TRBJ2-2, with D perhaps TRBD1 (6 bases). The clonotype comes from a man aged 55 to 70 with acute or convalescent COVID-19. Input material: peripheral blood. The CDR3 sequence is CATSRRTANTGELFF. CDR3 coding DNA: TGTGCCACCAGCAGGAGGACAGCGAACACCGGGGAGCTGTTTTTT.